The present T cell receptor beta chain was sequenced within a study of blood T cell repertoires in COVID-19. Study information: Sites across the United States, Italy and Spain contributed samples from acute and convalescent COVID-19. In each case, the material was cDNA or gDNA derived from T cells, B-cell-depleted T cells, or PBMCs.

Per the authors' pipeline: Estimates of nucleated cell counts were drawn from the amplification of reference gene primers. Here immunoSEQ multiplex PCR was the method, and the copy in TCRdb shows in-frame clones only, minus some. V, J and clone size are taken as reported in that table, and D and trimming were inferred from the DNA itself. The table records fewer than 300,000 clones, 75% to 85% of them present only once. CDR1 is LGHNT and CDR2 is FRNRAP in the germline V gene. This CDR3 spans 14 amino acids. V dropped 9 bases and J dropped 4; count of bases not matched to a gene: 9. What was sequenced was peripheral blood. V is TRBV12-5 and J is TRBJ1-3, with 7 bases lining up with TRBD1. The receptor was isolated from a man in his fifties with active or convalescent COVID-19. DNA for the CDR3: TGTGCTAGCACTCAGGGGGGCCAAGGAAACACCATATATTTT. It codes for CASTQGGQGNTIYF.